These T cell receptor beta chains were read from a single sample in a study of blood T cell repertoires in COVID-19. Repertoires were generated with immunoSEQ multiplex PCR, while TCRdb's copy carries only in-frame clones and drops some. The table records around 260,000 clones, around 90% of them present only once. Sequencing used PBMCs or T cells enriched from blood (not recorded which). These TCRs come from a woman aged 25 to 39 who had recovered from COVID-19. Both conserved end residues are trimmed from each CDR3.

V gene,CDR3 protein
TRBV7-8,ASSLAGFNYGYT
TRBV28,ASSSVSGTRGTDTQY
TRBV7-8,ASSPAGTGLLYGYT
TRBV27,ASSQQGTGNTIY
TRBV5-1,ASRLDRPYEQY
TRBV6-2/TRBV6-3,ASSYSLVPEQF
TRBV27,ASSPRDRGNQPQH
TRBV7-3,ASRYFSGVSYNEQF
TRBV2,ASSADSGSGDTQY
TRBV28,ASSFEVAYGYT
TRBV4-3,ASSQTGSGANVLT
TRBV28,ASSFRGGGQPQH
TRBV5-5,ASSLWTGDYEQY
TRBV7-9,ASSLGQFYT
TRBV6-5,ASTLGQGGNQPQH
TRBV14,ASSQVVGAVEQY
TRBV5-4,ASSFGGGGSGTGELF
TRBV4-2,ASSQDLSGSYNEQF
TRBV19,ASTRGGVGTDTQY
TRBV28,ASSSLGQGRNTIY
TRBV6-5,ASSYSLRQASEQY
TRBV9,ASSVGLKLAGNTGELF
TRBV7-2,ASSLEGGPYNEQF
TRBV28,ASSSDTWETQY
TRBV5-4,ASSLAGLVSYEQY
TRBV12-3/TRBV12-4,ASSITGNQPQH
TRBV10-2,ASSESVRGLDSPLH
TRBV12-3/TRBV12-4,ASGTGSQPQH
TRBV7-9,ASSPRTSGPRGNEQF
TRBV28,ASSLRGVGREGHYNEQF
TRBV7-8,ASSPLSGELF
TRBV11-2,ASSFRTGSDTEAF
TRBV11-2,ASSHTRFASSGGSYEQY
TRBV19,ASSTGEFAQPQH
TRBV7-8,ASSLGQSSGEQY
TRBV12-3/TRBV12-4,ASSSRVNTEAF
TRBV28,ASSRGDGTTTEAF
TRBV6-5,ASSYSNRGRELF
TRBV6-5,ASTTSGSNEQF
TRBV10-3,ATSRQANSGNTIY
TRBV28,ASSQPQGFAYEQY
TRBV6-5,ASSTDRGHSPLH
TRBV7-3,ASSTGGETGELF
TRBV6-6,ASSYSGGYNSPLH
TRBV24-1,ATSDRTGTDEQY
TRBV15,ATSRGSGGSSNNSPLH